This entry is about one T cell receptor (beta chain). What it recognizes is unknown. The source of the sample is a study of monozygotic twins with inflammatory bowel disease. Whole blood, unsorted for T cells, was the source of total RNA. Regarding the study as a whole: IBD patients displayed reduced TCRbeta diversity (inverse Simpson) when set against healthy co-twins. Support for a single strong signal or clonotype associated with IBD was absent.

This CDR3 contains 14 residues. The germline V gene encodes CDR1 MNHEY and CDR2 SMNVEV (reference sequence). For every sample, eight separate reactions were used to make cDNA. For each CDR3 protein, TCRdb gives one entry from its re-call of the 5' RACE reads, without DNA. Its clone listing holds over 200,000 distinct CDR3 sequences. V usage is TRBV27 and J usage is TRBJ2-7; TCRdb designates TRBD2, a call that cannot be tested without DNA. The TCR sequence derives from a human donor with ulcerative colitis or Crohn's disease, or a healthy co-twin of an affected twin (not recorded which). The sequencing input was blood. The CDR3 sequence: CASSFLAESYEQYF.